Below are 30 T cell receptor beta chains sequenced from a single sample in a study of blood T cell repertoires in COVID-19. Sequenced by immunoSEQ multiplex PCR; TCRdb stores in-frame clones only, minus some. The sample gives 250,000 to 300,000 clones, 81% of which show up once; 2.5% to 3% is in the top ten. The sequenced sample was peripheral blood. These receptors originate from a woman aged 60-75 years with active or convalescent COVID-19.

The chain uses TRBV2 and TRBJ1-5, with 8 bases identical to TRBD1. Trimming took 5 bases from V and 3 from J; bases not matched to a gene: 9. The CDR3 covers 16 residues. Looked up from germline, CDR1 is SNHLY and CDR2 is FYNNEI. In DNA, the CDR3 is TGTGCCAGCAGTTCGGGGGACAGGCAGCTCAATCAGCCCCAGCATTTT. This gives the protein CASSSGDRQLNQPQHF.

V gene TRBV6-5 combines with J gene TRBJ2-7; D is perhaps TRBD2 (5 bases). The CDR3 contains 13 residues. The ends were cut back, 4 bases at V and 6 bases at J, with 13 bases in the middle. Germline V gene data show CDR1 as MNHEY and CDR2 as SVGAGI. CDR3 bases: TGTGCCAGCAGTTCAGTGAGGGCTCTCGAGCAGTACTTC. Translation gives CASSSVRALEQYF.

The rearrangement joins TRBV19 to TRBJ1-1; 9 bases are a match to TRBD1. Germline V gene sequence: CDR1 LNHDA, CDR2 SQIVND (reference sequence). Trimming removed 6 bases from V and 3 bases from J; junction bases left unmatched: 2. The CDR3 consists of 13 residues. CDR3 protein: CASRRDRDTEAFF. The CDR3 DNA follows: TGTGCCAGTAGGCGGGACAGGGACACTGAAGCTTTCTTT.

The CDR3 spells CASSRQGLSGNTIYF. The CDR3 nucleotides are TGTGCCAGTAGTCGACAGGGGCTCTCTGGAAACACCATATATTTT. The chain carries TRBV19 and TRBJ1-3, with TRBD1 identical over 8 bases. There are 15 residues in the CDR3. V lost 5 bases and J lost 0; bases outside the gene matches: 3. Per germline, CDR1 LNHDA and CDR2 SQIVND (reference sequence).

This chain connects TRBV5-8 to TRBJ2-7; 7 bases match TRBD1. CDR3 length equals 14 residues. CDR1 is SGHTS and CDR2 is YDEGEE in the germline V gene. With V trimmed by 2 bases and J by 5 bases, 7 bases remained unmatched. The CDR3 sequence is CASSLPGQSDEQYF. The CDR3 DNA is TGTGCCAGCAGCTTACCGGGACAGTCCGACGAGCAGTACTTC.

The chain uses TRBV9 and TRBJ2-1; 13 nucleotides line up with TRBD2. This CDR3 spans 16 amino acids. The V and J ends lost 4 bases and 10 bases, in that order; junction bases with no gene match: 11. CDR1 is SGDLS, CDR2 YYNGEE, per germline. The CDR3 reads CASSPLLAGGPGEQFF. The CDR3 nucleotides are TGTGCCAGCAGCCCCTTACTAGCGGGGGGGCCCGGGGAGCAGTTCTTC.

On this clone itself: This specimen includes other DNA sequences encoding the same CDR3. This chain uses TRBV5-1 with TRBJ2-1; 10 nucleotides align to TRBD2. Germline V gene lookup returns CDR1 SGHRS and CDR2 YFSETQ. The ends lost 0 bases at V and 6 bases at J; junction bases unmatched: 6. The CDR3 is made up of 16 amino acids. The CDR3 region has the DNA TGCGCCAGCAGCTTGGCGGCTAGCGGGGGCTCCAATGAGCAGTTCTTC. Protein: CASSLAASGGSNEQFF.

V usage is TRBV9 and J usage is TRBJ2-3; 9 bases align to TRBD2. The germline CDR1 and CDR2 sequences are SGDLS and YYNGEE. This CDR3 spans 15 amino acids. The V segment lost 4 bases and the J segment 3 bases; nucleotides outside the gene matches: 6. For the CDR3, the DNA is TGTGCCAGCAGCCTAGCGGGGTTGGGGACAGATACGCAGTATTTT. Translated, it gives CASSLAGLGTDTQYF.

This sequence joins TRBV5-1 and TRBJ2-2; possibly TRBD1 for D (6 bases). V was clipped by 2 bases and J by 2 bases, with 10 bases between them. Germline loops: CDR1 SGHRS, CDR2 YFSETQ. The CDR3 sequence is 15 residues long. DNA of the CDR3: TGCGCCAGCAGCTTACGACAGGCAAACACCGGGGAGCTGTTTTTT. Its translation is CASSLRQANTGELFF.

A word on this clone: At the DNA level, this CDR3 is encoded by other sequences in the same sample as well. This chain links TRBV12-3 or TRBV12-4 with TRBJ1-1, with a possible D match to TRBD1 (6 bases). The CDR3 consists of 13 residues. V lost 5 bases and J 1 base, leaving 8 bases between the germline ends. CDR3 nucleotide sequence: TGTGCCAGCAGTACACAGGGGAACACTGAAGCTTTCTTT. Protein: CASSTQGNTEAFF.

The chain is built from TRBV6-2 or TRBV6-3 and TRBJ2-4; a weak D match, TRBD2 (5 bases). CDR3 size: 18 residues. Trimming took off 2 bases at V and 4 bases at J, with 21 bases between the two ends. Germline V CDR1 and CDR2: MNHEY, SVGEGT. Written as DNA, the CDR3 is TGTGCCAGCAGTTACGAGGGCGCACAGAGAAAAATAAAAAACATTCAGTACTTC. This encodes CASSYEGAQRKIKNIQYF.

For the CDR3, the DNA is TGTGCCAGCAGGAACAGGGGTGGCTACACCTTC. Translation: CASRNRGGYTF. The chain is built from TRBV12-3 or TRBV12-4 and TRBJ1-2, with 7 bases matching TRBD1. The CDR3 extends over 11 amino acids. J was trimmed by 7 bases and V by 6 bases; bases with no gene match: 2.

This sequence joins TRBV4-3 and TRBJ1-3; D uncertain. The CDR3 consists of 16 residues. The V gene's germline CDR1 is LGHNA and CDR2 YSLEER. The V end was cut by 0 bases, the J end by 6 bases, with 15 bases between. The CDR3 protein is CASSQDLHLGANTIYF. Written as DNA, the CDR3 is TGCGCCAGCAGCCAAGATTTGCACTTGGGCGCAAACACCATATATTTT.

The chain joins TRBV19 to TRBJ1-1; D ambiguous. The CDR3 length is 17 residues. Germline-derived CDR1 and CDR2 are LNHDA and SQIVND (reference sequence). The V gene lost 3 bases and the J gene lost 1 base, with 18 bases spanning the gap. This CDR3 reads CASSIGRIRDRNTEAFF. CDR3 nucleotides: TGTGCCAGTAGTATTGGCAGGATACGAGACCGGAACACTGAAGCTTTCTTT.

This chain links TRBV9 with TRBJ1-1; a possible D gene is TRBD1 (6 bases). The CDR3 covers 13 residues. The V gene lost 5 bases and the J gene lost 1 base, with 9 bases spanning the gap. The germline V gene has CDR1 SGDLS and CDR2 YYNGEE. The CDR3 here is CASSGTPNTEAFF. In nucleotides, the CDR3 is TGTGCCAGCAGTGGGACACCGAACACTGAAGCTTTCTTT.

This clone was detected a few times. The V gene is TRBV7-9, the J gene TRBJ2-2, with 9 nucleotides matching TRBD1. J lost 3 bases, V lost 3 bases, and 2 bases had no gene match. Germline values: CDR1 SEHNR, CDR2 FQNEAQ (reference sequence). This CDR3 region has 15 residues. CDR3 DNA sequence: TGTGCCAGCAGCTTCCGGGACAGGGACACCGGGGAGCTGTTTTTT. Protein sequence: CASSFRDRDTGELFF.

This clone has just one count. Here the CDR3 DNA reads TGTGCCAGCAGCGTAGGTCTTTCTTCGGGGGGAGATACGCAGTATTTT. It encodes CASSVGLSSGGDTQYF. The V call is TRBV9, the J call TRBJ2-3; 7 bases align to TRBD2. After removal of 0 bases from V and 5 bases from J, the junction contained 9 bases not matched to a gene. This CDR3 region has 16 residues. Germline assignment: CDR1 SGDLS and CDR2 YYNGEE.

V gene TRBV6-5 combines with J gene TRBJ1-1; 7 bases fit TRBD1. The CDR3 loop spans 15 amino acids. The germline V gene encodes CDR1 MNHEY and CDR2 SVGAGI. The trim removed 0 bases at V and 5 bases at J, leaving 6 bases unmatched. This chain's CDR3 is CASSYSTGSWTEAFF. The CDR3 DNA reads TGTGCCAGCAGTTACTCGACAGGGTCTTGGACTGAAGCTTTCTTT.

This chain connects TRBV14 to TRBJ1-1; possibly TRBD1 for D (5 bases). Looked up from germline, CDR1 is SGHDN and CDR2 is FVKESK. The CDR3 length is 13 residues. The V gene lost 0 bases and the J gene lost 8 bases, with 10 bases spanning the gap. The CDR3 region has the DNA TGTGCCAGCAGCCAAGATGTGGCAGGGGAAGCTTTCTTT. It codes for CASSQDVAGEAFF.

This chain joins TRBV7-9 and TRBJ1-4; D is possibly TRBD1 (5 bases). This CDR3 spans 19 amino acids. V shed 3 bases and J shed 7 bases, with 27 bases lying between them. Germline V gives CDR1 SEHNR, CDR2 FQNEAQ (reference sequence). In DNA, the CDR3 is TGTGCCAGCAGCTTGGGTGGAGGGGCAGGAAGGAGGCGAGGTGAAAAACTGTTTTTT. Protein product: CASSLGGGAGRRRGEKLFF.

V and J are TRBV7-3 and TRBJ1-4, with TRBD1 identical over 7 bases. J gave up 0 bases and V 5 bases, and 3 bases lay outside the gene matches. Germline-derived CDR1 and CDR2 are SGHTA and FQGTGA. The CDR3 runs 15 residues. CDR3 in amino acids: CASSEGTATNEKLFF. CDR3 sequence (DNA): TGTGCCAGCAGCGAGGGGACAGCAACTAATGAAAAACTGTTTTTT.

The rearrangement links TRBV30 to TRBJ2-3; TRBD2 matches at 9 bases. The length of the CDR3 is 15 residues. Germline loops: CDR1 GTSNPN, CDR2 SVGIG (reference sequence). Trimming at V came to 0 bases and at J to 8 bases, leaving 9 bases not matched to a gene. Written as DNA, the CDR3 is TGTGCCTGGAGTGTACTGGGACTAGCTGAAGGTACGCAGTATTTT. It is translated as CAWSVLGLAEGTQYF.

The rearrangement links TRBV9 to TRBJ2-2; 9 positions agree with TRBD2. This CDR3 has 18 residues. Germline V gives CDR1 SGDLS, CDR2 YYNGEE. J gave up 1 base and V 1 base, and 8 bases lay outside the gene matches. The CDR3 loop reads CASSVPERGVMNTGELFF. DNA of the CDR3: TGTGCCAGCAGCGTACCTGAGCGGGGGGTTATGAACACCGGGGAGCTGTTTTTT.

The gene calls are TRBV5-5 and TRBJ2-1, with D hard to call. The V end lost 1 base, the J end lost 3 bases, and 5 bases lay between the germline ends. The CDR3 runs to 13 residues. The germline CDR1 and CDR2 sequences are SGHKS and YYEKEE (reference sequence). For the CDR3, the DNA is TGTGCCAGCAGCTTGACACGCTACAATGAGCAGTTCTTC. Its translation is CASSLTRYNEQFF.

This clone is labeled medium-sized. For the CDR3, the DNA is TGTGCCAGCAGCTTGGCCGTCGTTTACTCCTACAATGAGCAGTTCTTC. Residues: CASSLAVVYSYNEQFF. The rearrangement joins TRBV5-4 to TRBJ2-1; D uncertain. Per the germline V gene, CDR1 is SGHNT and CDR2 is YYREEE (reference sequence). The CDR3 extends over 16 amino acids. Between the trimmed V and J ends, which lost 0 bases and 0 bases, there was a span of 10 bases. Using reference TRBV5-4 and TRBJ2-1 for the parts outside the CDR3, the full variable domain is ETGVTQSPTHLIKTRGQQVTLRCSSQSGHNTVSWYQQALGQGPQFIFQYYREEENGRGNFPPRFSGLQFPNYSSELNVNALELDDSALYLCASSLAVVYSYNEQFFGPGTRLTVL.

The V and J genes are TRBV6-1 and TRBJ1-2, with a possible D match to TRBD1 (6 bases). The V gene's germline CDR1 is MNHNS and CDR2 SASEGT. Trimming took 1 base from V and 7 from J, leaving 19 bases between them. This CDR3 has 16 residues. The chain's CDR3 is CASSEVQGGELSGYTF. For the CDR3, the DNA is TGTGCCAGCAGTGAAGTACAGGGAGGGGAGCTAAGTGGCTACACCTTC.

The rearrangement uses TRBV18 and TRBJ1-5, with D perhaps matching TRBD1 (6 bases). Germline lookup yields CDR1 KGHSH and CDR2 LQKENI. Trimming stripped 1 base from V and 6 bases from J, with 13 bases between. The CDR3 length is 15 residues. The CDR3 nucleotides are TGTGCCAGCTCACCACGGGGACCCAGGGGTCAGCCCCAGCATTTT. This encodes CASSPRGPRGQPQHF.

V usage is TRBV4-1 and J usage is TRBJ2-7; D might be TRBD1 (7 bases). This CDR3 comprises 15 residues. V lost 1 base, J lost 6 bases, and 16 bases lay in between. The germline CDR1 and CDR2 sequences are MGHRA and YSYEKL. The CDR3 DNA reads as TGCGCCAGCAGCCAAGGGGCAGGGGGGCGCCTCGAGCAGTACTTC. As protein: CASSQGAGGRLEQYF.

V usage is TRBV11-2 and J usage is TRBJ1-6; perhaps TRBD1 as D (6 bases). This CDR3 has 16 residues. Trimming removed 0 bases at V and 0 bases at J, with 6 bases between. Germline assignment: CDR1 SGHAT and CDR2 FQNNGV. CDR3 bases: TGTGCCAGCAGCTTAGACAGGGGCTCCTATAATTCACCCCTCCACTTT. Protein sequence: CASSLDRGSYNSPLHF.

The chain couples TRBV12-3 or TRBV12-4 to TRBJ1-6, with unresolved D. CDR3 length: 13 amino acids. Trimming cost V 3 bases and J 8 bases, with 8 bases left between them. The CDR3 bases are TGTGCCAGCAGTTTGTCGGAGGATTCACCCCTCCACTTT. The encoded protein is CASSLSEDSPLHF.